Shown below are 9 T cell receptor beta chains from a single sample sequenced in a study of cytomegalovirus exposure and HLA in healthy donors. PCR was performed using 60 Vbeta and 13 Jbeta primers. Method: immunoSEQ multiplex PCR; TCRdb's copy keeps in-frame clones and lacks some. The repertoire has 150,000 to 200,000 clones, roughly four fifths of them found once; the top ten carry around 3.1%. The specimen was PBMCs. The receptor source for this set is a middle-aged woman in good health and CMV-seronegative.

The gene calls are TRBV29-1 and TRBJ2-7, with D maybe TRBD1 (6 bases). Germline V CDR1 and CDR2: SQVTM, ANQGSEA. The CDR3 has 14 residues. V shed 4 bases and J shed 7 bases, with 20 bases lying between them. CDR3 residues: CSVAKQGGPVEQYF. The CDR3 DNA reads TGCAGCGTTGCAAAACAGGGTGGCCCCGTGGAGCAGTACTTC.

The V and J genes are TRBV5-6 and TRBJ1-1; D is possibly TRBD1 (5 bases). V was cut by 2 bases and J by 7 bases, with 21 bases left in between. Germline V CDR1 and CDR2: SGHDT, YYEEEE. The CDR3 extends over 16 amino acids. The DNA of the CDR3 is TGTGCCAGCAGCTTACGGTGGGGCAGTGGGCTACTTGAAGCTTTCTTT. Its translation: CASSLRWGSGLLEAFF. Full variable domain (rest looked up from reference TRBV5-6 and TRBJ1-1): DAGVTQSPTHLIKTRGQQVTLRCSPKSGHDTVSWYQQALGQGPQFIFQYYEEEERQRGNFPDRFSGHQFPNYSSELNVNALLLGDSALYLCASSLRWGSGLLEAFFGQGTRLTVV.

The chain carries TRBV25-1 and TRBJ2-2, with D uncertain. Per the germline V gene, CDR1 is MGHDK and CDR2 is SYGVNS. The length of the CDR3 is 16 residues. V dropped 2 bases and J dropped 0 bases, with 10 bases sitting between them. CDR3 sequence (DNA): TGTGCCAGCAGTGAACAGAGACTTTCGAACACCGGGGAGCTGTTTTTT. Translating it yields CASSEQRLSNTGELFF. Full variable domain (remainder filled in from reference TRBV25-1 and TRBJ2-2): EADIYQTPRYLVIGTGKKITLECSQTMGHDKMYWYQQDPGMELHLIHYSYGVNSTEKGDLSSESTVSRIRTEHFPLTLESARPSHTSQYLCASSEQRLSNTGELFFGEGSRLTVL.

V is TRBV2 and J is TRBJ2-7; the match to TRBD2 covers 14 bases. Trimming removed 7 bases from V and 2 bases from J; junction bases left unmatched: 4. Germline V gene data show CDR1 as SNHLY and CDR2 as FYNNEI. This CDR3 region has 15 residues. CDR3: CASMGLAGETYEQYF. Written as DNA, the CDR3 is TGTGCCAGCATGGGACTAGCGGGGGAGACCTACGAGCAGTACTTC.

V usage is TRBV5-3 and J usage is TRBJ1-5; 7 nucleotides align to TRBD1. TRBV5-3 counts as an open reading frame of uncertain function. V was pared by 4 bases and J by 2 bases, with 3 bases of the junction left unmatched. The CDR3 spans 14 residues. CDR3 nucleotides: TGTGCCAGAAGCCGACAGGGTTGCAATCAGCCCCAGCATTTT. It encodes CARSRQGCNQPQHF.

The V gene is TRBV4-1, the J gene TRBJ2-1, with TRBD2 matching over 8 bases. Germline CDR1 is MGHRA and CDR2 is YSYEKL. CDR3 length equals 16 residues. V dropped 0 bases and J dropped 6; count of bases not matched to a gene: 7. The CDR3 DNA sequence: TGCGCCAGCAGCCAAGAGAAACGGGGGGGAGGCAATGAGCAGTTCTTC. Its protein is CASSQEKRGGGNEQFF.

The CDR3 sequence: CASSPPARGRGNTEAFF. The CDR3 DNA follows: TGTGCCAGCTCACCACCGGCGAGGGGCAGGGGGAACACTGAAGCTTTCTTT. This chain uses TRBV18 with TRBJ1-1; a possible D gene is TRBD1 (6 bases). There are 17 residues in the CDR3. Looked up from germline, CDR1 is KGHSH and CDR2 is LQKENI. Trimming took off 0 bases at V and 1 base at J, with 15 bases between the two ends.

J is TRBJ2-7 and V is TRBV7-2, with TRBD1 as a possible D gene (5 bases). CDR1 and CDR2 (germline): SGHTA, FQGNSA. This CDR3 has 13 amino acids. V was cut by 0 bases and J by 2 bases, with 5 bases left in between. The CDR3 protein is CASSLAGAYEQYF. CDR3 in DNA: TGTGCCAGCAGCTTAGCAGGGGCCTACGAGCAGTACTTC.

This sequence joins TRBV14 and TRBJ1-2, with TRBD1 identical over 8 bases. The CDR3 sequence is 16 residues long. The J segment lost 0 bases and the V segment lost 4 bases, leaving 7 bases of the junction unmatched. CDR1 is SGHDN and CDR2 is FVKESK in the germline V gene. CDR3 bases: TGTGCCAGCAGCCGAGGCGGACAGGGTGCTAACTATGGCTACACCTTC. It specifies CASSRGGQGANYGYTF. Filled out from reference TRBV14 and TRBJ1-2, the complete variable domain reads EAGVTQFPSHSVIEKGQTVTLRCDPISGHDNLYWYRRVMGKEIKFLLHFVKESKQDESGMPNNRFLAERTGGTYSTLKVQPAELEDSGVYFCASSRGGQGANYGYTFGSGTRLTVV.